The source of this T cell receptor beta chain is a study of technical replicates of blood from a few donors (dated by TCRdb to the late 2010s). The library was built by means of the immunoSEQ multiplex PCR assay. What TCRdb holds here is the immuneACCESS table cut down to in-frame rearrangements. Part of the clones is not present; checked against another copy, under half of the missing clones reflect an unresolved V gene, and the others are unexplained. Within this sample are about 14,000 clones, with roughly 80% of them counted one time only. The leading ten clones occupy around 11% of the sample. Measured from the cysteine to the phenylalanine, the CDR3 is 13 residues long. Solely the CDR3 DNA is kept, with 39 bases framed from the first base. V is trimmed back by 5 bases and J by 1 base, and the junction contains 2 bases that no gene match accounts for. From a lookup of the germline V gene (reference sequence), CDR1 and CDR2 are SEHNR and FQNEAQ.

Of note for this clone: Its antigen specificity is not known. No per-base quality is available; no much larger clone lies one base away.

Sequenced sample: PBMCs. This TCR was recovered from a human donor in good health. The chain is encoded by TRBV7-9 joined to TRBJ2-7, and TRBD1 matches 7 of the central bases. In nucleotide form, the sequence is TGTGCCAGCAGCACGACAGGGTCCTACGAGCAGTACTTC. The translation is CASSTTGSYEQYF.